This is a list of T cell receptor beta chains from one sample in a study of human T cells and chemical hapten exposure. TCRdb independently ran MiXCR on the RACE reads; one entry per CDR3 protein. The sample lists approximately 110,000 distinct CDR3 sequences; 11% were seen once. This material consisted of whole blood, taken in connection with sensitization to the hapten diphenylcyclopropenone (DPC). These receptor sequences come from a woman aged 40 to 55 with alopecia areata. Some clones in this sample may be carry-over from other donors' samples. Both conserved end residues are trimmed from each CDR3. A D gene is named only where the DNA matches it firmly.

D gene,V gene,CDR3 protein
-,TRBV6-2/TRBV6-3,ASSEAANYGYT
TRBD2,TRBV11-2,ASSPTATGGARGKNIQY
-,TRBV4-3,ASSRQLRGETQY
-,TRBV2,ASSERQGGLDTQY
TRBD2,TRBV5-6,ASSFGGLAGSEETQY
TRBD2,TRBV4-3,ASSQDGRGGDTQY
-,TRBV10-3,AISESGLSGYGYT
-,TRBV20-1,SAPRDENTEAF
-,TRBV7-2,ASSLLQGGTQY
TRBD1,TRBV28,ASSLLTGPGNTIY
-,TRBV18,ASSPIGQETQY
-,TRBV6-1,ASSDPGRSTEAF
-,TRBV18,ASSPEQGRYQPQH
-,TRBV27,ASSLFNNAEAF
-,TRBV15,ATSRDRPTGEKLF
TRBD1,TRBV28,ASTIDRPGGEAF
-,TRBV20-1,SARPGTDTQY
TRBD2,TRBV6-1,ASPAGGRSYNEQF
-,TRBV20-1,SARDRGADGYT
-,TRBV6-5,ASSSDGSYEQY
-,TRBV20-1,SALGGYEQY
TRBD2,TRBV20-1,SARRLAGGQTTQY
TRBD2,TRBV19,ASSPPRTSGGNEQF
-,TRBV6-5,ASSTSRGQLF
-,TRBV19,ASSFLVSNTEAF
-,TRBV29-1,SVEVGFTEAF
-,TRBV7-9,ASSLEGRAQETQY
-,TRBV7-9,ASATDTQY
TRBD2,TRBV7-2,ASSLAPGGVTGELF
TRBD1,TRBV6-5,ASSFDRGSDTQY
-,TRBV2,ASSDQGVGYEQY
-,TRBV12-3/TRBV12-4,ASSIQGPYGYT
TRBD2,TRBV7-2,ASSLARLAGYEQY
-,TRBV6-5,ASIHTGAKNIQY
-,TRBV6-5,ASSPGLTNSPLH
-,TRBV10-3,AIGRNTGELF
-,TRBV7-2,ATKSGRPKDEQF
-,TRBV4-3,ASSRDFRRTTNTQY
TRBD1,TRBV12-3/TRBV12-4,ASSPDRDRGYGYT
-,TRBV13,ASSLFRSGANVLT
-,TRBV29-1,SVEQAALDYGYT
TRBD1,TRBV10-3,ASRDREVSEAF
-,TRBV9,ASSVAGGEQPQH
TRBD1,TRBV20-1,SASGTGVGQPQH
TRBD2,TRBV24-1,ATSDSGLAGGLYNEQF
-,TRBV4-1,ASSPLPGSYNEQF
TRBD1,TRBV30,AWRTGTNTEAF
-,TRBV11-2,ASSRPPGELF
TRBD2,TRBV11-2,ASSRNSGRATETQY
-,TRBV4-1,ASSTHPQGSTGELF
TRBD1,TRBV27,ASSLLQGAATEAF
TRBD1,TRBV27,ASSGSPRQGPFRAF
-,TRBV6-6,ASSSDTSEQY
TRBD2,TRBV6-2/TRBV6-3,ASRDYAYEQY
-,TRBV28,ASSLSGVSEKLF
TRBD1,TRBV24-1,ATSDSRQGEDTQY
-,TRBV7-9,ASSLSTYEQY
TRBD1,TRBV20-1,SASQGGQVYGYT
TRBD2,TRBV12-3/TRBV12-4,ASSPSRTSGRFYEQF